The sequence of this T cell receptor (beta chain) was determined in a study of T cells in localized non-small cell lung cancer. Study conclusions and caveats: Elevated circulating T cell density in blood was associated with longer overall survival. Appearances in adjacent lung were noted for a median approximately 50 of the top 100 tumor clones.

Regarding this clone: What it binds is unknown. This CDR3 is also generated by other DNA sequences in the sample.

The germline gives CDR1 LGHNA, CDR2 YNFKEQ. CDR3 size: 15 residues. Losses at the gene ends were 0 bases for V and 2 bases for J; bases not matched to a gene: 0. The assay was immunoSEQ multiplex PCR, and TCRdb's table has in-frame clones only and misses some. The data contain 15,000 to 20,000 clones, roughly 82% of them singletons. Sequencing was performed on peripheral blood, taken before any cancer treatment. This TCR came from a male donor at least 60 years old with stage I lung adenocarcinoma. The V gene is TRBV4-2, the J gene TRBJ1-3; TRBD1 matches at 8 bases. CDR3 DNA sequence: TGTGCCAGCAGCCAAGAGGACAGGGCTGGAAACACCATATATTTT. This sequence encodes CASSQEDRAGNTIYF.